A single sample gave rise to the 9 T cell receptor beta chains below, sequenced in a study of shared clonotypes between healthy human individuals. Only in-frame clones appear in the TCRdb table, and some are missing; sequencing was by immunoSEQ multiplex PCR. Among about 2 million clones listed, just under 95% were seen once. Naive CD8 populations comprised CD45RO-negative cells positively selected for CCR7, excluding terminally differentiated effector memory CD45RA+ cells. Source material: naive CD8+ T cells sorted from blood. The receptors stem from a man aged 18 to 30 in good health.

A word on this clone: The same CDR3 also results from other DNA sequences found in this sample. The chain combines TRBV4-1 with TRBJ2-7; D unresolved. V lost 2 bases and J 0 bases, leaving 11 bases between the germline ends. CDR1 MGHRA and CDR2 YSYEKL come from the germline V gene. The CDR3 is made up of 15 amino acids. CDR3 nucleotides: TGCGCCAGCAGCCAAAGGACGGCTAGCTCCTACGAGCAGTACTTC. Translation: CASSQRTASSYEQYF.

In the case of this clone: The sample holds other DNA sequences that translate to the same CDR3. V gene TRBV9 combines with J gene TRBJ2-7; tentatively, D is TRBD1 (5 bases). Germline-derived CDR1 and CDR2 are SGDLS and YYNGEE. The V end was cut by 0 bases, the J end by 2 bases, with 9 bases between. The CDR3 is 14 residues long. CDR3 sequence reads: CASSVGTGTYEQYF. The CDR3 DNA follows: TGTGCCAGCAGCGTAGGCACAGGCACCTACGAGCAGTACTTC.

The chain carries TRBV7-6 and TRBJ2-1; D remains ambiguous. The V and J ends lost 5 bases and 3 bases respectively, with 8 bases between them. The CDR3 has 13 amino acids. Germline V gene data show CDR1 as SGHVS and CDR2 as FNYEAQ. CDR3 sequence (DNA): TGTGCCAGCAGCCTAGACATCTACAATGAGCAGTTCTTC. It codes for CASSLDIYNEQFF.

V gene TRBV27 combines with J gene TRBJ2-3; D unclear. Trimming left V 4 bases short and J 0 bases short, with 8 bases between. CDR1 is MNHEY and CDR2 is SMNVEV in the germline V gene (reference sequence). The CDR3 is 14 residues long. CDR3 sequence (DNA): TGTGCCAGCAGTTACGTGGGAAGCACAGATACGCAGTATTTT. This encodes CASSYVGSTDTQYF.

DNA for the CDR3: TGTGCCAGCAGTCCCGGACTAGGAGTGGCAGATACGCAGTATTTT. This translates into CASSPGLGVADTQYF. This sequence joins TRBV6-5 and TRBJ2-3; 7 nucleotides match TRBD2. J gave up 4 bases and V 5 bases, and 9 bases lay outside the gene matches. This CDR3 has 15 amino acids. Germline loops: CDR1 MNHEY, CDR2 SVGAGI.

The chain combines TRBV9 with TRBJ2-5, with 8 bases lining up with TRBD2. J was trimmed by 5 bases and V by 4 bases; bases with no gene match: 10. Looked up from germline, CDR1 is SGDLS and CDR2 is YYNGEE. This CDR3 is built from 15 residues. The CDR3 reads CASSLDSGGLETQYF. The CDR3 DNA is TGTGCCAGCAGCTTAGATTCGGGGGGGCTGGAGACCCAGTACTTC.

The chain combines TRBV28 with TRBJ1-5; 11 positions match TRBD1. The CDR3 is made up of 19 amino acids. Trimming at V came to 6 bases and at J to 2 bases, leaving 15 bases not matched to a gene. CDR1 and CDR2 (germline): MDHEN, SYDVKM. The CDR3 sequence is CASRPYRTGGSAGNQPQHF. For the CDR3, the DNA is TGTGCCAGCAGACCATACCGGACAGGGGGCTCCGCGGGCAATCAGCCCCAGCATTTT.

The V call is TRBV5-5, the J call TRBJ2-7; the D call may be TRBD1 or TRBD2 (5 bases each). The CDR3 length is 14 residues. V lost 0 bases and J lost 5, with 12 bases in between. The germline V gene encodes CDR1 SGHKS and CDR2 YYEKEE (reference sequence). This CDR3 reads CASSLEQVRDEQYF. In nucleotides, the CDR3 is TGTGCCAGCAGCTTGGAACAGGTGAGGGACGAGCAGTACTTC.

The chain employs TRBV9 and TRBJ2-2; 7 bases are a match to TRBD2. The CDR3 length is 16 residues. J was trimmed by 0 bases and V by 2 bases; bases with no gene match: 4. Germline CDR1 is SGDLS and CDR2 is YYNGEE. Here the CDR3 reads CASSVHSGTNTGELFF. For the CDR3, the DNA is TGTGCCAGCAGCGTGCACAGCGGGACGAACACCGGGGAGCTGTTTTTT.